A selection of T cell receptor beta chains follows, all from one sample in a study of T cell repertoires in cytomegalovirus infection. TCRdb reanalysed the reads using MiXCR and keeps one entry per CDR3 protein. The table has roughly 300,000 distinct CDR3 sequences, roughly 23% seen once. The sequenced sample was PBMCs. Receptors originate from a human donor in good health (CMV status not recorded). Some clones in this sample may be carry-over from other donors' samples. CDR3s include the opening cysteine and the closing phenylalanine or tryptophan. A D gene is named only where the DNA matches it firmly. For some rows the clone size is stated as once, few or many, or as a class when expanded; others skip it.

v_call: TRBV20-1; j_call: TRBJ1-6; clone_size: NA; d_call: NA; cdr3_aa: CSAHPGVNSPLHF; cdr3_nt: TGCAGTGCTCATCCAGGAGTTAATTCACCCCTCCACTTT
v_call: TRBV6-2/TRBV6-3; j_call: TRBJ2-3; clone_size: few; d_call: TRBD2; cdr3_aa: CASSYTAGTDTQYF; cdr3_nt: TGTGCCAGCAGTTACACAGCGGGGACAGATACGCAGTATTTT
v_call: TRBV7-9; j_call: TRBJ1-4; clone_size: few; d_call: TRBD1; cdr3_aa: CASSLLAGQTLFF; cdr3_nt: TGTGCCAGCAGCTTACTGGCGGGACAGACGCTGTTTTTT
v_call: TRBV9; j_call: TRBJ2-5; clone_size: NA; d_call: TRBD2; cdr3_aa: CASSGSGTSQETQYF; cdr3_nt: TGTGCCAGCAGCGGCAGCGGGACTTCTCAAGAGACCCAGTACTTC
v_call: TRBV7-9; j_call: TRBJ2-4; clone_size: few; d_call: TRBD2; cdr3_aa: CASSLTSGRGNIQYF; cdr3_nt: TGTGCCAGCAGCTTAACTAGCGGGAGAGGAAACATTCAGTACTTC
v_call: TRBV2; j_call: TRBJ1-1; clone_size: few; d_call: NA; cdr3_aa: CASISRITEAFF; cdr3_nt: TGTGCCAGCATATCCAGGATCACTGAAGCTTTCTTT
v_call: TRBV29-1; j_call: TRBJ2-1; clone_size: NA; d_call: TRBD2; cdr3_aa: CSVLSGRASEQFF; cdr3_nt: TGCAGCGTTCTTAGCGGGAGGGCAAGTGAGCAGTTCTTC
v_call: TRBV28; j_call: TRBJ2-7; clone_size: NA; d_call: TRBD1; cdr3_aa: CASSRGQGRDEQYF; cdr3_nt: TGTGCCAGCAGCCGGGGACAGGGGAGAGACGAGCAGTACTTC
v_call: TRBV7-7; j_call: TRBJ2-1; clone_size: few; d_call: NA; cdr3_aa: CASSLDWTDNFYNEQFF; cdr3_nt: TGTGCCAGCAGCTTAGATTGGACGGACAATTTTTACAATGAGCAGTTCTTC
v_call: TRBV28; j_call: TRBJ2-1; clone_size: many; d_call: TRBD2; cdr3_aa: CASSELAGAHNEQFF; cdr3_nt: TGTGCCAGCAGTGAACTAGCGGGAGCCCACAATGAGCAGTTCTTC
v_call: TRBV12-3/TRBV12-4; j_call: TRBJ2-2; clone_size: few; d_call: TRBD1; cdr3_aa: CASSLGTGKTGELFF; cdr3_nt: TGTGCCAGCAGCCTCGGGACAGGGAAAACCGGGGAGCTGTTTTTT
v_call: TRBV20-1; j_call: TRBJ1-2; clone_size: few; d_call: NA; cdr3_aa: CSATPRGINYGYTF; cdr3_nt: TGCAGTGCAACACCAAGGGGGATTAACTATGGCTACACCTTC
v_call: TRBV5-1; j_call: TRBJ2-7; clone_size: NA; d_call: NA; cdr3_aa: CASSVPRGVGTALGEQYF; cdr3_nt: TGCGCCAGCAGCGTGCCCCGGGGAGTCGGGACGGCCCTGGGGGAGCAGTACTTC
v_call: TRBV7-2; j_call: TRBJ2-1; clone_size: many; d_call: NA; cdr3_aa: CASLGPPNPKQFF; cdr3_nt: TGTGCCAGCTTAGGACCCCCGAATCCGAAGCAGTTCTTC
v_call: TRBV28; j_call: TRBJ2-7; clone_size: NA; d_call: TRBD2; cdr3_aa: CASLRGGLYF; cdr3_nt: TGTGCCAGCCTACGGGGGGGGTTGTACTTC
v_call: TRBV19; j_call: TRBJ2-2; clone_size: NA; d_call: NA; cdr3_aa: CASSIAGVNTGELFF; cdr3_nt: TGTGCCAGTAGTATAGCAGGGGTGAACACCGGGGAGCTGTTTTTT
v_call: TRBV7-2; j_call: TRBJ2-7; clone_size: many; d_call: TRBD2; cdr3_aa: CASSLGASGYEQYF; cdr3_nt: TGTGCCAGCAGCTTAGGGGCTAGCGGCTACGAGCAGTACTTC
v_call: TRBV20-1; j_call: TRBJ2-2; clone_size: NA; d_call: NA; cdr3_aa: CSARPRATGELFF; cdr3_nt: TGCAGTGCTAGACCCCGGGCCACCGGGGAGCTGTTTTTT
v_call: TRBV12-3/TRBV12-4; j_call: TRBJ2-3; clone_size: NA; d_call: NA; cdr3_aa: CASSFAQNTQYF; cdr3_nt: TGTGCCAGCAGTTTTGCCCAGAACACGCAGTATTTT
v_call: TRBV28; j_call: TRBJ2-7; clone_size: NA; d_call: NA; cdr3_aa: CASSVDMTRYEQYF; cdr3_nt: TGTGCCAGCAGTGTCGACATGACCCGCTACGAGCAGTACTTC
v_call: TRBV12-3/TRBV12-4; j_call: TRBJ2-7; clone_size: NA; d_call: TRBD1; cdr3_aa: CASSPRGTGAYEQYF; cdr3_nt: TGTGCCAGCAGTCCGAGGGGGACAGGAGCCTACGAGCAGTACTTC
v_call: TRBV12-3/TRBV12-4; j_call: TRBJ1-5; clone_size: many; d_call: TRBD1; cdr3_aa: CASSAQGTGNQPQHF; cdr3_nt: TGTGCCAGCAGTGCCCAAGGGACAGGGAATCAGCCCCAGCATTTT
v_call: TRBV7-2; j_call: TRBJ2-1; clone_size: NA; d_call: NA; cdr3_aa: CASSSQGLGYNEQFF; cdr3_nt: TGTGCCAGCAGCTCCCAGGGGCTTGGGTACAATGAGCAGTTCTTC
v_call: TRBV19; j_call: TRBJ2-7; clone_size: few; d_call: TRBD1; cdr3_aa: CASSNGGTGNYEQYF; cdr3_nt: TGTGCCAGTAGTAATGGCGGGACAGGCAACTACGAGCAGTACTTC